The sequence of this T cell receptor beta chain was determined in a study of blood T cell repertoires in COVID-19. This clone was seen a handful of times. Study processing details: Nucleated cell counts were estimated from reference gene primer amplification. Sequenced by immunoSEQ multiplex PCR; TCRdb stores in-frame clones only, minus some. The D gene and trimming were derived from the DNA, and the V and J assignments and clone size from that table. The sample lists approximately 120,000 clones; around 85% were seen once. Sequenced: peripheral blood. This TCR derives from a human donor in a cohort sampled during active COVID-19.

CDR3: CASSRRVAKNIQYF. The CDR3 coding sequence is TGTGCCAGCAGCCGGCGGGTAGCCAAAAACATTCAGTACTTC. V and J are TRBV11-3 and TRBJ2-4, with D possibly matching TRBD2 (5 bases). Germline-derived CDR1 and CDR2 are SGHNT and YENEEA. The length of the CDR3 is 14 residues. Trimming shortened V by 5 bases and J by 0 bases, and 8 bases separated the two germline ends. Based on the CDR3 plus reference TRBV11-3 and TRBJ2-4, the full variable domain is EAGVVQSPRYKIIEKKQPVAFWCNPISGHNTLYWYLQNLGQGPELLIRYENEEAVDDSQLPKDRFSAERLKGVDSTLKIQPAELGDSAVYLCASSRRVAKNIQYFGAGTRLSVL.